Shown below are 27 T cell receptor beta chains from a single sample sequenced in a study of blood T cell repertoires in COVID-19. Data came from immunoSEQ multiplex PCR; TCRdb stores just in-frame clones and leaves some out. The repertoire holds roughly 98,000 clones, with about 82% as singletons. Sample: peripheral blood. The origin of the receptors is a woman in her 70s with active or convalescent COVID-19.

The rearrangement joins TRBV5-1 to TRBJ2-6; D gene uncertain. The V gene's germline CDR1 is SGHRS and CDR2 YFSETQ. CDR3 length equals 14 residues. V was cut by 4 bases and J by 0 bases, with 5 bases left in between. CDR3 sequence (DNA): TGCGCCAGCAGCCCCAGCTCTGGGGCCAACGTCCTGACTTTC. Its protein product is CASSPSSGANVLTF.

The rearrangement links TRBV5-1 to TRBJ1-3, with D tentatively TRBD1 (5 bases). Trimming removed 2 bases at V and 2 bases at J, with 11 bases between. This CDR3 is built from 15 residues. Germline assignment: CDR1 SGHRS and CDR2 YFSETQ. In DNA form, the CDR3 reads TGCGCCAGCAGCTTAGGAGGGGTCGCTGGAAACACCATATATTTT. Amino acid sequence: CASSLGGVAGNTIYF.

This clone was seen once. The genes are TRBV2 and TRBJ1-1; D possibly corresponds to TRBD1 (6 bases). There are 11 residues in the CDR3. V gave up 6 bases and J gave up 8 bases, with 10 bases separating them. CDR1 SNHLY and CDR2 FYNNEI come from the germline V gene. CDR3 in amino acids: CASRRGPEAFF. In nucleotides, the CDR3 is TGTGCCAGCAGGCGGGGGCCCGAAGCTTTCTTT. The whole variable domain, remainder taken from reference TRBV2 and TRBJ1-1, is EPEVTQTPSHQVTQMGQEVILRCVPISNHLYFYWYRQILGQKVEFLVSFYNNEISEKSEIFDDQFSVERPDGSNFTLKIRSTKLEDSAMYFCASRRGPEAFFGQGTRLTVV.

This rearrangement joins TRBV5-1 to TRBJ1-3, with 8 bases aligning to TRBD1. Germline CDR1 and CDR2: SGHRS and YFSETQ. The CDR3 length is 15 residues. J lost 3 bases, V lost 3 bases, and 5 bases had no gene match. The CDR3 protein is CASSSDRGYGNTIYF. Here the CDR3 DNA reads TGCGCCAGCAGCTCCGACAGGGGTTATGGAAACACCATATATTTT.

The chain links TRBV5-4 to TRBJ1-3; no clear D. Germline V gene sequence: CDR1 SGHNT, CDR2 YYREEE (reference sequence). V was clipped by 0 bases and J by 0 bases, with 4 bases between them. The CDR3 sequence is 14 residues long. CDR3 protein: CASSLAGSGNTIYF. The CDR3 DNA is TGTGCCAGCAGCTTGGCCGGCTCTGGAAACACCATATATTTT.

In DNA, the CDR3 is TGCAGCGTTGCCGAGGGCAGGTATGTGATGAACACTGAAGCTTTCTTT. Its translation is CSVAEGRYVMNTEAFF. The rearrangement joins TRBV29-1 to TRBJ1-1; D gene ambiguous. Trimming stripped 4 bases from V and 0 bases from J, with 18 bases between. The CDR3 loop spans 16 amino acids. Germline CDR1 reads SQVTM; CDR2 reads ANQGSEA.

The chain recombines TRBV7-2 with TRBJ2-7, with a tentative D call TRBD2 (6 bases). Trimming took off 2 bases at V and 3 bases at J, with 14 bases between the two ends. The CDR3 runs to 15 residues. Germline assignment: CDR1 SGHTA and CDR2 FQGNSA. CDR3 sequence reads: CASSLTSGDLYEQYF. DNA of the CDR3: TGTGCCAGCAGCTTAACTTCGGGGGATCTCTACGAGCAGTACTTC.

The chain couples TRBV5-1 to TRBJ1-2; 7 bases are a match to TRBD1. Losses at the gene ends were 1 base for V and 8 bases for J; bases not matched to a gene: 8. Germline V gene sequence: CDR1 SGHRS, CDR2 YFSETQ. This CDR3 has 14 residues. The chain's CDR3 is CASSLIGQGGGYTF. As DNA, the CDR3 is TGCGCCAGCAGCTTGATAGGGCAGGGGGGCGGCTACACCTTC.

This clone was seen once. The V call is TRBV6-2 or TRBV6-3, the J call TRBJ2-7; D call uncertain. The CDR3 totals 11 residues. V was trimmed by 5 bases and J by 6 bases, leaving 8 bases between them. Germline V gene lookup returns CDR1 MNHEY and CDR2 SVGEGT. The CDR3 coding sequence is TGTGCCAGCAGTCAGCGAAGCGAGCAGTACTTC. Amino acid sequence: CASSQRSEQYF.

The chain is built from TRBV9 and TRBJ2-1; TRBD2 matches at 9 bases. The V gene's germline CDR1 is SGDLS and CDR2 YYNGEE. CDR3 length: 14 residues. V lost 3 bases and J lost 7; bases outside the gene matches: 5. CDR3 bases: TGTGCCAGCAGCGCTGAGCGGGGGGTTAATGAGCAGTTCTTC. Translated, it gives CASSAERGVNEQFF.

This chain joins TRBV15 and TRBJ2-3; D unresolved. The CDR3 has 14 amino acids. The germline CDR1 and CDR2 sequences are LNHNV and YYDKDF (reference sequence). V was pared by 0 bases and J by 2 bases, with 6 bases between. The CDR3 reads CATSRDLSTDTQYF. The CDR3 region has the DNA TGTGCCACCAGCAGAGATCTCTCCACAGATACGCAGTATTTT.

V gene TRBV19 combines with J gene TRBJ1-2, with a tentative D call TRBD1 (5 bases). The germline V and J ends were trimmed by 8 bases and 0 bases, with 16 bases remaining between them. Per the germline V gene, CDR1 is LNHDA and CDR2 is SQIVND (reference sequence). The CDR3 runs 15 residues. For the CDR3, the DNA is TGTGCCAGTCGACAGAGTTCACCAACTAACTATGGCTACACCTTC. Translation: CASRQSSPTNYGYTF. Using reference TRBV19 and TRBJ1-2 for the parts outside the CDR3, the full variable domain is DGGITQSPKYLFRKEGQNVTLSCEQNLNHDAMYWYRQDPGQGLRLIYYSQIVNDFQKGDIAEGYSVSREKKESFPLTVTSAQKNPTAFYLCASRQSSPTNYGYTFGSGTRLTVV.

This chain uses TRBV24-1 with TRBJ1-2, with D possibly being TRBD1 (5 bases). The germline CDR1 and CDR2 sequences are KGHDR and SFDVKD. This CDR3 contains 14 residues. V was shortened by 5 bases and J by 4 bases, with 13 bases between the two germline ends. This CDR3 is CATSGYGASYGYTF. CDR3 bases: TGTGCCACCAGTGGGTATGGGGCCAGCTATGGCTACACCTTC.

The chain uses TRBV19 and TRBJ2-6, with 9 bases fitting TRBD1. Trimming cost V 2 bases and J 1 base; bases outside gene matches: 6. Germline V gives CDR1 LNHDA, CDR2 SQIVND (reference sequence). This CDR3 spans 18 amino acids. The CDR3 bases are TGTGCCAGTAGTATATCCGGGACAGGGTGGTCTGGGGCCAACGTCCTGACTTTC. It translates to CASSISGTGWSGANVLTF.

The CDR3 sequence is CASSLRGRSQPQHF. The CDR3 DNA sequence: TGTGCCAGCAGCTTGCGGGGAAGGAGTCAGCCCCAGCATTTT. V is TRBV5-6 and J is TRBJ1-5; D uncertain. Germline loops: CDR1 SGHDT, CDR2 YYEEEE. V was trimmed by 1 base and J by 6 bases, leaving 11 bases between them. This CDR3 comprises 14 residues.

The chain links TRBV7-8 to TRBJ1-2; D not resolved. V was pared by 2 bases and J by 5 bases, with 15 bases between. The CDR3 has 15 residues. The V gene's germline CDR1 is SGHVS and CDR2 FQNEAQ. CDR3 residues: CASSLSGRLEYGYTF. Here the CDR3 DNA reads TGTGCCAGCAGCTTAAGTGGGAGACTTGAGTATGGCTACACCTTC.

The chain has TRBV28 and TRBJ1-1; perhaps TRBD1 as D (6 bases). The CDR3 is 13 residues long. CDR1 is MDHEN and CDR2 is SYDVKM in the germline V gene. V lost 6 bases to trimming and J lost 4 bases, with 12 bases between them. The CDR3 sequence: CASRSYRATEAFF. The DNA of the CDR3 is TGTGCCAGCAGATCTTACAGGGCCACTGAAGCTTTCTTT.

The rearrangement links TRBV7-2 to TRBJ2-3; 13 bases map to TRBD2. V lost 5 bases and J lost 14; bases outside the gene matches: 10. The CDR3 consists of 14 residues. Per germline, CDR1 SGHTA and CDR2 FQGNSA. CDR3 sequence: CASSLTGTSGAAYF. As DNA, the CDR3 is TGTGCCAGCAGCCTAACCGGGACTAGCGGGGCAGCGTATTTT.

The chain couples TRBV18 to TRBJ1-4; D remains unclear. This CDR3 is 13 amino acids long. The V and J ends lost 3 bases and 8 bases respectively, with 10 bases between them. The germline gives CDR1 KGHSH, CDR2 LQKENI. The CDR3 reads CASSPRRGEKLFF. CDR3 in DNA: TGTGCCAGCTCACCCCGACGGGGAGAAAAACTGTTTTTT.

The V and J genes are TRBV10-3 and TRBJ1-1, with D hard to call. Germline CDR1 ENHRY, CDR2 SYGVKD. Trimming shortened V by 4 bases and J by 2 bases, and 11 bases separated the two germline ends. The CDR3 contains 14 residues. CDR3 amino acids: CAISAQATNTEAFF. For the CDR3, the DNA is TGTGCCATCAGTGCTCAGGCAACAAACACTGAAGCTTTCTTT.

In this sample, this clone turned up a few times. J is TRBJ1-1 and V is TRBV28, with 7 positions matching TRBD1. After removal of 3 bases from V and 4 bases from J, the junction contained 2 bases not matched to a gene. The length of the CDR3 is 13 residues. Germline V gene lookup returns CDR1 MDHEN and CDR2 SYDVKM. CDR3 DNA: TGTGCCAGCAGTTTTTCAGGGGGCACTGAAGCTTTCTTT. Translated, it gives CASSFSGGTEAFF. The full variable domain, rest sourced from reference TRBV28 and TRBJ1-1, is DVKVTQSSRYLVKRTGEKVFLECVQDMDHENMFWYRQDPGLGLRLIYFSYDVKMKEKGDIPEGYSVSREKKERFSLILESASTNQTSMYLCASSFSGGTEAFFGQGTRLTVV.

The chain has TRBV18 and TRBJ1-6; no clear D gene. The CDR3 sequence is 14 residues long. The V and J ends lost 3 bases and 9 bases respectively, with 12 bases between them. Germline V gene lookup returns CDR1 KGHSH and CDR2 LQKENI. The CDR3 region is CASSPWMGPSPLHF. The CDR3 DNA reads TGTGCCAGCTCACCCTGGATGGGCCCTTCACCCCTCCACTTT.

The chain carries TRBV28 and TRBJ2-5; 7 bases match TRBD2. Per germline, CDR1 MDHEN and CDR2 SYDVKM. The junction had 8 bases not matched to a gene; V was cut back by 8 bases and J by 5 bases. The CDR3 totals 13 residues. The CDR3 loop reads CASGRGLKETQYF. As DNA, the CDR3 is TGTGCCAGCGGGAGGGGACTCAAGGAGACCCAGTACTTC.

The chain recombines TRBV5-6 with TRBJ1-1; TRBD1 might be the D (6 bases). The V end lost 4 bases, the J end lost 3 bases, and 19 bases lay between the germline ends. From germline, CDR1 is SGHDT and CDR2 YYEEEE. The CDR3 is 16 residues long. The CDR3 region has the DNA TGTGCCAGCAGCACTATGGGGGGGGCCGGTGACACTGAAGCTTTCTTT. Residues: CASSTMGGAGDTEAFF.

This sequence joins TRBV5-1 and TRBJ1-6; D is uncertain. Per the germline V gene, CDR1 is SGHRS and CDR2 is YFSETQ. With 0 bases removed from V and 7 bases from J, the gap between germline ends came to 8 bases. The CDR3 extends over 14 amino acids. DNA for the CDR3: TGCGCCAGCAGCTTGGGTGGCGGAAATTCACCCCTCCACTTT. Its translation: CASSLGGGNSPLHF.

V gene TRBV7-2 combines with J gene TRBJ2-3; 8 nucleotides line up with TRBD1. Germline V gives CDR1 SGHTA, CDR2 FQGNSA. Trimming cost V 6 bases and J 6 bases; bases outside gene matches: 8. The CDR3 consists of 14 residues. CDR3 DNA sequence: TGTGCCAGCAGGTCAGGGGGCGCATCGGATACGCAGTATTTT. It yields the protein CASRSGGASDTQYF.

V and J are TRBV6-5 and TRBJ1-2, with D maybe TRBD1 (6 bases). This CDR3 comprises 15 residues. The germline CDR1 and CDR2 sequences are MNHEY and SVGAGI. The ends were cut back, 4 bases at V and 2 bases at J, with 14 bases in the middle. CDR3 loop: CASSWGQWQNYGYTF. The CDR3 region has the DNA TGTGCCAGCAGTTGGGGGCAGTGGCAAAACTATGGCTACACCTTC.